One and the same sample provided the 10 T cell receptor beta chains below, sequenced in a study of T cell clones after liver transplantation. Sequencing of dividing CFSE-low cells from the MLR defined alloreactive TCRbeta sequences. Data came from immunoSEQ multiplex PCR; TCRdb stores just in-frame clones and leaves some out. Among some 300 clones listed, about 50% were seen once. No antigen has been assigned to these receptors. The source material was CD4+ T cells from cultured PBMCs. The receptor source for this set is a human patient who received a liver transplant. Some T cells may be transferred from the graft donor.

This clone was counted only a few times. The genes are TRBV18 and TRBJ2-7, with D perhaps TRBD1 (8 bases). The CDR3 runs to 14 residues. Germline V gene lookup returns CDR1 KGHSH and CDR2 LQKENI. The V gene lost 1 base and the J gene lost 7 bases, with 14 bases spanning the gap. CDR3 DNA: TGTGCCAGCTCACCACGGACAGGGCGGGGGGAGCAGTACTTC. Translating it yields CASSPRTGRGEQYF.

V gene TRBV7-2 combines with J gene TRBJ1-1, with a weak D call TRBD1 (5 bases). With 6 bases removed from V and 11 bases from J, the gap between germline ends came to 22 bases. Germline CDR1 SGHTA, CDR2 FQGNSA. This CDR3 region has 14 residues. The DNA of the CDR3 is TGTGCCAGCAGGCTGTCGGGGCAGGGCGGAAGGGCTTTCTTT. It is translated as CASRLSGQGGRAFF.

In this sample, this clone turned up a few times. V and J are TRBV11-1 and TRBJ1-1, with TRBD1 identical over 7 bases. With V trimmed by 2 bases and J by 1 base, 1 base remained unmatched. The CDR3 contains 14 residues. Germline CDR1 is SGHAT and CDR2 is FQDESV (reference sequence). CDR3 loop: CASSLRQGNTEAFF. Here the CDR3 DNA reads TGTGCCAGCAGCTTAAGACAGGGGAACACTGAAGCTTTCTTT.

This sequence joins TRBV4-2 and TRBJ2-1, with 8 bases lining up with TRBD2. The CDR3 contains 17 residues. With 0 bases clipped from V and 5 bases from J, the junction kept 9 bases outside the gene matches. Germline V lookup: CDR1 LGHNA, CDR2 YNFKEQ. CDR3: CASSQDPSGSPDNEQFF. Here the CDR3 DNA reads TGTGCCAGCAGCCAAGATCCGAGCGGGAGCCCCGACAATGAGCAGTTCTTC.

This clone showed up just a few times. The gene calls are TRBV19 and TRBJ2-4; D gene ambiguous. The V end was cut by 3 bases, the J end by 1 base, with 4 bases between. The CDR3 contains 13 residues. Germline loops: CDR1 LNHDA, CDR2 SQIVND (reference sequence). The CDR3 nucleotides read TGTGCCAGTAGTATGGCGGCCAAAAACATTCAGTACTTC. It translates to CASSMAAKNIQYF.

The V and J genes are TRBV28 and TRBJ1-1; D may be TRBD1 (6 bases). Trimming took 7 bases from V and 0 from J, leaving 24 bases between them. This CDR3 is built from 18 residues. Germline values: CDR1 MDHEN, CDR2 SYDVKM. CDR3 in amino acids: CASTRGGGGPRMNTEAFF. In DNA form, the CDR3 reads TGTGCCAGCACCCGGGGGGGCGGCGGGCCGCGGATGAACACTGAAGCTTTCTTT.

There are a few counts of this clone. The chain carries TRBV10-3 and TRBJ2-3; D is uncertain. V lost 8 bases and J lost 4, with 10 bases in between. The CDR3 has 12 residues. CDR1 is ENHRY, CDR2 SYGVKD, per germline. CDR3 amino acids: CAIGSQADTQYF. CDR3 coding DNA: TGTGCCATCGGTTCGCAGGCAGATACGCAGTATTTT.

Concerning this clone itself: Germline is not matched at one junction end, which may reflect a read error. The CDR3 loop is CSIEGGTGVTEAFF. The CDR3 coding sequence is TGCAGCATTGAAGGAGGGACAGGGGTCACTGAAGCTTTCTTT. This sequence joins TRBV29-1 and TRBJ1-1; TRBD1 matches 10 bases. The CDR3 covers 14 residues. The germline V gene has CDR1 SQVTM and CDR2 ANQGSEA.

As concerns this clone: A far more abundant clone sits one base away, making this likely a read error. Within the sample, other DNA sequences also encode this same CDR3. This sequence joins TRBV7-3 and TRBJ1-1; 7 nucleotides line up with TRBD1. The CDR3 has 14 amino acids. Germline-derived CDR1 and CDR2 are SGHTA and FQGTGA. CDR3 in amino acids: CASSLTGGDTEAFF. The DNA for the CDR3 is TGTGCCAGCAGCTTAACAGGGGGCGACACTGAAGCGTTCTTT.

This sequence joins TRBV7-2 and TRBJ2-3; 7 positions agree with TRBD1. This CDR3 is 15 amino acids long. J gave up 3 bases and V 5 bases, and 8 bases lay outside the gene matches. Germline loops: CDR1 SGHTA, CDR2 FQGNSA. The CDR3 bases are TGTGCCAGCAGCCCCCGACAGGGCCGGACAGATACGCAGTATTTT. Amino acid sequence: CASSPRQGRTDTQYF.